This passage covers 4 T cell receptor beta chains from one sample sequenced in a study of read filtering for tumor transcriptome and immune sequencing. Molecular barcoded adaptors covering alpha/delta and beta/gamma chains were used on about 0.4 ug RNA. TCRdb re-derived calls from the reads in MiXCR, one entry per CDR3 protein. The sample consists of nearly 60,000 distinct CDR3 sequences, 9% to 15% of them appearing once. Source material: a population of CD138-negative cells sorted from bone marrow. These receptors all stem from a donor over 35 with multiple myeloma.

In this sample, this clonotype turned up many times. This chain joins TRBV6-6 and TRBJ2-5; either TRBD1 or TRBD2 may supply D (5 bases each). V lost 3 bases, J lost 4 bases, and 18 bases lay in between. Germline-derived CDR1 and CDR2 are MNHNY and SVGAGI (reference sequence). There are 16 residues in the CDR3. The CDR3 sequence is CASSYLRSGALETQYF. The CDR3 DNA is TGTGCCAGCAGTTATTTACGGTCCGGGGCCTTAGAGACCCAGTACTTC.

This clonotype was counted many times. The chain is built from TRBV18 and TRBJ2-7; 9 nucleotides agree with TRBD1. The junction had 8 bases not matched to a gene; V was cut back by 5 bases and J by 3 bases. This CDR3 has 15 amino acids. The germline V gene has CDR1 KGHSH and CDR2 LQKENI. The CDR3 region is CASSLGQGALYEQYF. The CDR3 DNA is TGTGCCAGCTCATTGGGACAGGGTGCCCTCTACGAGCAGTACTTC.

This clonotype was found many times. V is TRBV7-9 and J is TRBJ2-3; possibly TRBD2 for D (6 bases). V was trimmed by 11 bases and J by 2 bases, leaving 14 bases between them. This CDR3 spans 13 amino acids. The V gene's germline CDR1 is SEHNR and CDR2 FQNEAQ (reference sequence). The CDR3 nucleotides are TGTGCCCCGGAGGGGCCTTTCACAGATACGCAGTATTTT. It specifies CAPEGPFTDTQYF.

This clonotype was counted many times. The rearrangement links TRBV18 to TRBJ2-2; no firm D call. Trimming left V 6 bases short and J 1 base short, with 12 bases between. The CDR3 sequence is 15 residues long. Germline CDR1 reads KGHSH; CDR2 reads LQKENI. CDR3 loop: CASSLSEGNTGELFF. The CDR3, as DNA: TGTGCCAGCTCCCTATCAGAAGGGAACACCGGGGAGCTGTTTTTT.